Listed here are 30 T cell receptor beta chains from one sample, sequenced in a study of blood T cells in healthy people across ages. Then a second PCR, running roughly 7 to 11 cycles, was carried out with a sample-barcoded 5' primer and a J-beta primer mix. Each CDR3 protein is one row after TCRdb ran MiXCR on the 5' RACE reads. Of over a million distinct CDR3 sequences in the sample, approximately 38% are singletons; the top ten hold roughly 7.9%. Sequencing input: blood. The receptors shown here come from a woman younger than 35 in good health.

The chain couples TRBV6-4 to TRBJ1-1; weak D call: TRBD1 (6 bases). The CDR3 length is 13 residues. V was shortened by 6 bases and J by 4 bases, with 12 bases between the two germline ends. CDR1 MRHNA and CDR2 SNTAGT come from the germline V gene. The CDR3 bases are TGTGCCAGCAGACAGGACAGTACCACTGAAGCTTTCTTT. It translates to CASRQDSTTEAFF.

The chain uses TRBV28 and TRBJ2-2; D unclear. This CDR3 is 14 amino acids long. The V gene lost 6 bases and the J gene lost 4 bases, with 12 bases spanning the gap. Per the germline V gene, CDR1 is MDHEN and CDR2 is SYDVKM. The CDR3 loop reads CASSETHFTGELFF. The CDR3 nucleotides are TGTGCCAGCAGCGAGACCCATTTCACCGGGGAGCTGTTTTTT. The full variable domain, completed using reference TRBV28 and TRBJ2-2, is DVKVTQSSRYLVKRTGEKVFLECVQDMDHENMFWYRQDPGLGLRLIYFSYDVKMKEKGDIPEGYSVSREKKERFSLILESASTNQTSMYLCASSETHFTGELFFGEGSRLTVL.

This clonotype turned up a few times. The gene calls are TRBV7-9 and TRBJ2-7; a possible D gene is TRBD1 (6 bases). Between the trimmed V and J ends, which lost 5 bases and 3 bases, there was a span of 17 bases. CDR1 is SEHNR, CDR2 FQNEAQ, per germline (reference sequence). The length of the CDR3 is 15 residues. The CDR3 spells CASSHSGDGFYEQYF. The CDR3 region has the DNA TGTGCCAGCAGCCATTCAGGGGATGGATTCTACGAGCAGTACTTC.

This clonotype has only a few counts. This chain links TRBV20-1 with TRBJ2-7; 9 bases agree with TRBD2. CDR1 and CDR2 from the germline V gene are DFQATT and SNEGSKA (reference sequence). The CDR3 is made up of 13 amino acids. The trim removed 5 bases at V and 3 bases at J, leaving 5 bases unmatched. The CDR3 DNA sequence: TGCAGTGCTCGACTAGCGGACAACTACGAGCAGTACTTC. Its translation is CSARLADNYEQYF.

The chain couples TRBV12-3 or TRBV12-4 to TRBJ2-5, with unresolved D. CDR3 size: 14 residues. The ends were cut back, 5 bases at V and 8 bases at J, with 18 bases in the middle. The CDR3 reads CASSPPSGVGTQYF. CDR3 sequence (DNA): TGTGCCAGCAGTCCCCCCTCGGGTGTTGGAACCCAGTACTTC.

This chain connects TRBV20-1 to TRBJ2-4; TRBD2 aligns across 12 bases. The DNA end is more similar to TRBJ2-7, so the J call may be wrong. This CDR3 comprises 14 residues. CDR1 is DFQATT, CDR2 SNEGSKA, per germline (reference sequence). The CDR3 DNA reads TGCAGTGCTCCAACTAAACTAGCGGGGGGCGAGCAGTACTTC. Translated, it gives CSAPTKLAGGEQYF.

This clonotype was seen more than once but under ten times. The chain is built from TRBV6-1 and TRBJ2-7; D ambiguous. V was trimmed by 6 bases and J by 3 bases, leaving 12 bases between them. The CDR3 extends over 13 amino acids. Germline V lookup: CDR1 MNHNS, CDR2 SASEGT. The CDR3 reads CASRLTGDYEQYF. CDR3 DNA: TGTGCCAGCAGACTCACTGGGGACTACGAGCAGTACTTC.

In DNA form, the CDR3 reads TGCAGCGTCGGGTACCCGGGGGGCGAGCAGTACTTC. It specifies CSVGYPGGEQYF. The gene calls are TRBV29-1 and TRBJ2-7; 7 positions match TRBD2. The germline V gene encodes CDR1 SQVTM and CDR2 ANQGSEA. This CDR3 spans 12 amino acids. The V gene end was trimmed by 6 bases and the J gene end by 6 bases; junction bases not matched to a gene: 8.

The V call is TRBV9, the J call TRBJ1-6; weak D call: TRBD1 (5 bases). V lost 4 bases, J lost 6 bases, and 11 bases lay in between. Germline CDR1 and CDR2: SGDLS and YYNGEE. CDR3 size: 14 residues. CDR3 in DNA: TGTGCCAGCAGCATTAGCGACAGTAATTCACCCCTCCACTTT. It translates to CASSISDSNSPLHF.

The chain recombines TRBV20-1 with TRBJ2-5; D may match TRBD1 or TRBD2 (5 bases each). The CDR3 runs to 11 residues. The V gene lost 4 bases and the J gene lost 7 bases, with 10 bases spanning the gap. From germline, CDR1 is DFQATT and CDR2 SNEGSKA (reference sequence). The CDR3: CSATSGGTQYF. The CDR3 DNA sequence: TGCAGTGCTACAAGTGGGGGGACCCAGTACTTC.

The CDR3 loop is CASSPGQGATREQYF. The CDR3 DNA is TGTGCCAGCAGTCCCGGACAGGGGGCTACGCGGGAGCAGTACTTC. The chain has TRBV12-3 or TRBV12-4 and TRBJ2-7, with 11 positions matching TRBD1. This CDR3 has 15 residues. With 5 bases clipped from V and 7 bases from J, the junction kept 10 bases outside the gene matches.

CDR3 in amino acids: CASSFSLGIFQETQYF. Written as DNA, the CDR3 is TGTGCCAGCAGTTTCTCTCTGGGAATATTTCAAGAGACCCAGTACTTC. The chain links TRBV12-3 or TRBV12-4 to TRBJ2-5, with D unresolved. V lost 3 bases to trimming and J lost 2 bases, with 16 bases between them. This CDR3 region has 16 residues.

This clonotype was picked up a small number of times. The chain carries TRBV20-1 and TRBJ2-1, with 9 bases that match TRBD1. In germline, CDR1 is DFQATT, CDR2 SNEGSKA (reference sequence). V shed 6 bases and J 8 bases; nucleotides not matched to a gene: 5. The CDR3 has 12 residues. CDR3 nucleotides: TGCAGTGCGTACGGGACAGGGCATGAGCAGTTCTTC. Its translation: CSAYGTGHEQFF.

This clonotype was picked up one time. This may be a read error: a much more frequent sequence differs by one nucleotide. The chain's CDR3 is CAITQTGNNEQYF. The CDR3 DNA reads TGTGCCATCACCCAGACAGGGAACAATGAGCAGTACTTC. V usage is TRBV10-3 and J usage is TRBJ2-5, with 7 bases aligning to TRBD1. The length of the CDR3 is 13 residues. Looked up from germline, CDR1 is ENHRY and CDR2 is SYGVKD. Losses at the gene ends were 7 bases for V and 11 bases for J; bases not matched to a gene: 13.

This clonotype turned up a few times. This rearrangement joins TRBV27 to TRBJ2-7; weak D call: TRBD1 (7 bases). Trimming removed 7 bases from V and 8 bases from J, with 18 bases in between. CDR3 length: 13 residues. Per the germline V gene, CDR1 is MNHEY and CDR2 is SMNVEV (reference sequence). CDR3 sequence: CASTGGGLGKQYF. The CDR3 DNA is TGTGCCAGCACAGGGGGAGGATTAGGGAAGCAGTACTTC.

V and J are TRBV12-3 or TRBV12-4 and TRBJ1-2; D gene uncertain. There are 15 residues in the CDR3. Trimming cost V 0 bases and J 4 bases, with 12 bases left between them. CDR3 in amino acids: CASSLALSAPYGYTF. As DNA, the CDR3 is TGTGCCAGCAGTTTAGCGCTATCGGCACCCTATGGCTACACCTTC.

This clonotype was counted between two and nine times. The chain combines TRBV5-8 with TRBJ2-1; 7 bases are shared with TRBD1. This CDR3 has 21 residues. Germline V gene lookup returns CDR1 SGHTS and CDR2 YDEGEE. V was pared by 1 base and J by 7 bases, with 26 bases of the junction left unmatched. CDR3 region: CASSLYQGSRQWGQRWNEQFF. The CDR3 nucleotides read TGTGCCAGCAGCTTGTACCAGGGTTCAAGACAGTGGGGACAGAGGTGGAATGAGCAGTTCTTC.

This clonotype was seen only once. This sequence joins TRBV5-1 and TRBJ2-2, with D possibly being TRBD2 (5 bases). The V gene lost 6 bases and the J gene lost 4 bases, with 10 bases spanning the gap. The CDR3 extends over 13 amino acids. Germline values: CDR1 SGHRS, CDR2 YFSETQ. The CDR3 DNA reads TGCGCCAGCACAAGAGGAGGCACCGGGGAGCTGTTTTTT. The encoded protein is CASTRGGTGELFF.

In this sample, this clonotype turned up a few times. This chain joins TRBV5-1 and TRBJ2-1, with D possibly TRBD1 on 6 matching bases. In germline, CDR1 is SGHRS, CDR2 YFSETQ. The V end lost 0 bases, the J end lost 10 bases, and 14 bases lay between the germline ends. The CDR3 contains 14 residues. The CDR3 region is CASSLGQVVSEQFF. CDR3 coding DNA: TGCGCCAGCAGCTTGGGACAGGTGGTGAGCGAGCAGTTCTTC.

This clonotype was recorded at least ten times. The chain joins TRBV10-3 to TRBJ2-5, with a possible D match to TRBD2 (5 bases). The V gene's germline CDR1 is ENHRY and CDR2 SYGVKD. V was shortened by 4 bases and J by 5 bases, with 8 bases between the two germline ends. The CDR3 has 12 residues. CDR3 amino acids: CAISAGEETQYF. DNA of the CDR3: TGTGCCATCAGTGCTGGGGAGGAGACCCAGTACTTC.

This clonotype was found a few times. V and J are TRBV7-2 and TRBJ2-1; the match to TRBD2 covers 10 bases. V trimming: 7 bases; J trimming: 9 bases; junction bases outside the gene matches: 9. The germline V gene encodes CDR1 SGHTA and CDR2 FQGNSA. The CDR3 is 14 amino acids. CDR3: CASTLNLAGVEQFF. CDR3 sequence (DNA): TGTGCCAGCACCCTTAATCTAGCGGGAGTTGAGCAGTTCTTC. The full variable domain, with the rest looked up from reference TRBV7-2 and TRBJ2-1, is GAGVSQSPSNKVTEKGKDVELRCDPISGHTALYWYRQSLGQGLEFLIYFQGNSAPDKSGLPSDRFSAERTGGSVSTLTIQRTQQEDSAVYLCASTLNLAGVEQFFGPGTRLTVL.

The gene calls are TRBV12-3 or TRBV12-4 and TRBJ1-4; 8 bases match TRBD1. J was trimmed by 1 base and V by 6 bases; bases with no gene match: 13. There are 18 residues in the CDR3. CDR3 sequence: CASRKAAGGLRTNEKLFF. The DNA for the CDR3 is TGTGCCAGCAGGAAGGCGGCAGGGGGCCTCAGAACTAATGAAAAACTGTTTTTT.

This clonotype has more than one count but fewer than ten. For the CDR3, the DNA is TGCAGTGTGGCTAGCGGGAGAAACTCCTACGAGCAGTACTTC. This sequence encodes CSVASGRNSYEQYF. The rearrangement uses TRBV20-1 and TRBJ2-7, with 10 bases fitting TRBD2. This CDR3 comprises 14 residues. Germline values: CDR1 DFQATT, CDR2 SNEGSKA (reference sequence). With V trimmed by 7 bases and J by 0 bases, 6 bases remained unmatched.

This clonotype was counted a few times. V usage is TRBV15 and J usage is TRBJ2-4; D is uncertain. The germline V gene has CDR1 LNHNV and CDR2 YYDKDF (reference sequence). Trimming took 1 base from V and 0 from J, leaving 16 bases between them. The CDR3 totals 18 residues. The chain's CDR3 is CATSRGFRWSLAKNIQYF. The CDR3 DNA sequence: TGTGCCACCAGCAGAGGTTTTCGTTGGTCTTTAGCCAAAAACATTCAGTACTTC. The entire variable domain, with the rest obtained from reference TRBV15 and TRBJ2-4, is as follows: DAMVIQNPRYQVTQFGKPVTLSCSQTLNHNVMYWYQQKSSQAPKLLFHYYDKDFNNEADTPDNFQSRRPNTSFCFLDIRSPGLGDTAMYLCATSRGFRWSLAKNIQYFGAGTRLSVL.

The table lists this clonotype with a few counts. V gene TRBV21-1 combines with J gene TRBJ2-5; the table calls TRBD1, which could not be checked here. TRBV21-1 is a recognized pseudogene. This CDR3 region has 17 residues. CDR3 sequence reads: CASSKYLRDRGRETQYF. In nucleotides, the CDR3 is TGTGCCAGCAGCAAATACCTCCGGGACAGGGGGAGAGAGACCCAGTACTTC.

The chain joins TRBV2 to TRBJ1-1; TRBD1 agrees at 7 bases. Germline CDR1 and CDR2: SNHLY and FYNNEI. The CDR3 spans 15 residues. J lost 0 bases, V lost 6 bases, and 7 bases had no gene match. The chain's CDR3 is CASRAGTVMNTEAFF. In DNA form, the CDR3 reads TGTGCCAGCAGAGCCGGGACAGTCATGAACACTGAAGCTTTCTTT.

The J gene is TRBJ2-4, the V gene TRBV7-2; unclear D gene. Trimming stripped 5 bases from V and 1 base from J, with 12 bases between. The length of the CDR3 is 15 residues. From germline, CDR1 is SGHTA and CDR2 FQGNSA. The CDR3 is CASSPAPPAKNIQYF. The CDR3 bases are TGTGCCAGCAGCCCGGCCCCTCCGGCCAAAAACATTCAGTACTTC.

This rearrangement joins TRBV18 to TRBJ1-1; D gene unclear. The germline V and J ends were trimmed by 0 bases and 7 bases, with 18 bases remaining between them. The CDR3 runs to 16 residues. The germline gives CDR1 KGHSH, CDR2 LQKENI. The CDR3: CASSPPTAASALEAFF. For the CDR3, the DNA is TGTGCCAGCTCACCACCTACGGCGGCTTCGGCCCTTGAAGCTTTCTTT.

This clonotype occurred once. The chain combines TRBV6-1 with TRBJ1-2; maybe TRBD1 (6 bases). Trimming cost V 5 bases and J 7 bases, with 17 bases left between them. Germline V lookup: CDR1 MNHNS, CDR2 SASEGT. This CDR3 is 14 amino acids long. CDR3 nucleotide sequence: TGTGCCAGCAGTACCATTTATGGGACATTTGGCTACACCTTC. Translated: CASSTIYGTFGYTF.

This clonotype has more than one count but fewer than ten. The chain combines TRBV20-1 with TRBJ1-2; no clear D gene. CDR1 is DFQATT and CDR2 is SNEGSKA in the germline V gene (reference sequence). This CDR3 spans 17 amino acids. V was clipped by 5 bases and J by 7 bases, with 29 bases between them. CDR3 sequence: CSAPPLDLAGPEGGYTF. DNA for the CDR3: TGCAGTGCTCCTCCCCTGGATTTGGCAGGTCCGGAGGGTGGCTACACCTTC.